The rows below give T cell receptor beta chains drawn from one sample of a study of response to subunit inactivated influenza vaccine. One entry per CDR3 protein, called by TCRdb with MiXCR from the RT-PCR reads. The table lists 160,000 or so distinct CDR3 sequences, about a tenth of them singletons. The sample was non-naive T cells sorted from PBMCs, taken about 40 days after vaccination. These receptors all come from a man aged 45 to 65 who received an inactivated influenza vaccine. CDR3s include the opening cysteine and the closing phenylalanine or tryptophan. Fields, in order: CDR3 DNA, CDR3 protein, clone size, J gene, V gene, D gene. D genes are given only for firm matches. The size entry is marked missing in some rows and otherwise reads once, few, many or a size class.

CDR3nt: TGTGCCAGCAGGGCTACACGGGGCCAAGAGACCCAGTACTTC
CDR3aa: CASRATRGQETQYF
abundance: many
j_gene: TRBJ2-5
v_gene: TRBV7-2
d_gene: NA

CDR3nt: TGTGCCAGCAGCCAAGGACAGGGATCTGGAAACACCATATATTTT
CDR3aa: CASSQGQGSGNTIYF
abundance: few
j_gene: TRBJ1-3
v_gene: TRBV4-2
d_gene: TRBD1

CDR3nt: TGTGCCATAACCCGGACTAGCGGGAGCACAGATACGCAGTATTTT
CDR3aa: CAITRTSGSTDTQYF
abundance: NA
j_gene: TRBJ2-3
v_gene: TRBV10-3
d_gene: TRBD2

CDR3nt: TGTGCCAGCAGCTTCCAGACCTCGGGCACAGATACGCAGTATTTT
CDR3aa: CASSFQTSGTDTQYF
abundance: few
j_gene: TRBJ2-3
v_gene: TRBV11-2
d_gene: NA

CDR3nt: TGCGCCAGCAGCCCGACTGGGACTAGCCGGGGAGATACGCAGTATTTT
CDR3aa: CASSPTGTSRGDTQYF
abundance: few
j_gene: TRBJ2-3
v_gene: TRBV5-1
d_gene: TRBD2

CDR3nt: TGCGCCAGCAGCTTGAACGCTGAAAATGAAAAACTGTTTTTT
CDR3aa: CASSLNAENEKLFF
abundance: many
j_gene: TRBJ1-4
v_gene: TRBV5-1
d_gene: NA

CDR3nt: TGTGCCAGCAGCTTCGGGACAGGGGGACCCTACGAGCAGTACTTC
CDR3aa: CASSFGTGGPYEQYF
abundance: NA
j_gene: TRBJ2-7
v_gene: TRBV7-9
d_gene: TRBD1

CDR3nt: TGCGCCAGCAGCTTTACGGGACTAGCGGGAGATAATGAGCAGTTCTTC
CDR3aa: CASSFTGLAGDNEQFF
abundance: many
j_gene: TRBJ2-1
v_gene: TRBV5-1
d_gene: TRBD2

CDR3nt: TGCAGTGCCGGCCGGGACCAATACAGCACAGATACGCAGTATTTT
CDR3aa: CSAGRDQYSTDTQYF
abundance: NA
j_gene: TRBJ2-3
v_gene: TRBV20-1
d_gene: NA

CDR3nt: TGCAGTGCTTCGACTAGCGGGAGGTCCCCTAATGAGCAGTTCTTC
CDR3aa: CSASTSGRSPNEQFF
abundance: NA
j_gene: TRBJ2-1
v_gene: TRBV20-1
d_gene: TRBD2

CDR3nt: TGTGCCAGCAGTCGACTAGCGGGGGTACGGGATGAGCAGTTCTTC
CDR3aa: CASSRLAGVRDEQFF
abundance: NA
j_gene: TRBJ2-1
v_gene: TRBV6-2/TRBV6-3
d_gene: TRBD2

CDR3nt: TGTGCCAGCAGTTACTCGATTTCCGCCCCGAGCGACGCAGATACGCAGTATTTT
CDR3aa: CASSYSISAPSDADTQYF
abundance: few
j_gene: TRBJ2-3
v_gene: TRBV6-5
d_gene: NA

CDR3nt: TGTGCCACCATCGGACTAGCGGGGCCCCGCTACGAGCAGTACTTC
CDR3aa: CATIGLAGPRYEQYF
abundance: many
j_gene: TRBJ2-7
v_gene: TRBV24-1
d_gene: TRBD2

CDR3nt: TGTGCCAGCAGTGCTCTGGGGGCGGGCAATGAGCAGTTCTTC
CDR3aa: CASSALGAGNEQFF
abundance: few
j_gene: TRBJ2-1
v_gene: TRBV2
d_gene: NA

CDR3nt: TGCAGTGCTACGGGACCGCGGAATTCACCCCTCCACTTT
CDR3aa: CSATGPRNSPLHF
abundance: NA
j_gene: TRBJ1-6
v_gene: TRBV20-1
d_gene: NA

CDR3nt: TGTGCCAGCTCCCCGGGGTACGGAATACCGGCCGGAGAGACCCAGTACTTC
CDR3aa: CASSPGYGIPAGETQYF
abundance: NA
j_gene: TRBJ2-5
v_gene: TRBV18
d_gene: NA

CDR3nt: TGTGCCAGCAGTTACGTCTCAATAAGACGGGGCAGACCGAACACTGAAGCTTTCTTT
CDR3aa: CASSYVSIRRGRPNTEAFF
abundance: few
j_gene: TRBJ1-1
v_gene: TRBV6-2/TRBV6-3
d_gene: NA

CDR3nt: TGTGCCATCAGTGACGTCCCGGGAGCGCATAGCAATCAGCCCCAGCATTTT
CDR3aa: CAISDVPGAHSNQPQHF
abundance: few
j_gene: TRBJ1-5
v_gene: TRBV10-3
d_gene: NA

CDR3nt: TGTGCCAGCAGCGTTCTGCAGGCGGCGTGGTATGGCTACACCTTC
CDR3aa: CASSVLQAAWYGYTF
abundance: NA
j_gene: TRBJ1-2
v_gene: TRBV7-2
d_gene: NA

CDR3nt: TGCGCCAGCAGTGAGTCTTTGGGTGAGCAGTACTTC
CDR3aa: CASSESLGEQYF
abundance: few
j_gene: TRBJ2-7
v_gene: TRBV10-1
d_gene: NA

CDR3nt: TGTGCCAGCAGCTTCGGGACTGGCAATCAGCCCCAGCATTTT
CDR3aa: CASSFGTGNQPQHF
abundance: NA
j_gene: TRBJ1-5
v_gene: TRBV5-5
d_gene: NA

CDR3nt: TGTGCCAGCAGGAAGATAGAGAGCGAGCAGTACTTC
CDR3aa: CASRKIESEQYF
abundance: few
j_gene: TRBJ2-7
v_gene: TRBV6-5
d_gene: NA

CDR3nt: TGTGCCAGCAGTTTATCCCGTCTAAGGGGGCGCGAAGAGACCCAGTACTTC
CDR3aa: CASSLSRLRGREETQYF
abundance: few
j_gene: TRBJ2-5
v_gene: TRBV28
d_gene: TRBD1

CDR3nt: TGCGCCAGCCTTGACATCCACAATGAGCAGTTCTTC
CDR3aa: CASLDIHNEQFF
abundance: few
j_gene: TRBJ2-1
v_gene: TRBV5-1
d_gene: NA

CDR3nt: TGTGCCAGCAGTGAGGGCAGGGGAGGGTACACTGAAGCTTTCTTT
CDR3aa: CASSEGRGGYTEAFF
abundance: many
j_gene: TRBJ1-1
v_gene: TRBV25-1
d_gene: NA

CDR3nt: TGTGCCAGCAGTGATGGGGGGTATAGAGGCACCGGGGAGCTGTTTTTT
CDR3aa: CASSDGGYRGTGELFF
abundance: NA
j_gene: TRBJ2-2
v_gene: TRBV2
d_gene: NA

CDR3nt: TGCAGTGCTAGGAAGAACACTGAAGCTTTCTTT
CDR3aa: CSARKNTEAFF
abundance: many
j_gene: TRBJ1-1
v_gene: TRBV20-1
d_gene: NA

CDR3nt: TGTGCCAGCAGCTACTCTGGAAACACCATATATTTT
CDR3aa: CASSYSGNTIYF
abundance: few
j_gene: TRBJ1-3
v_gene: TRBV7-2
d_gene: NA

CDR3nt: TGTGCGACCGGGACTAGGACTCGAGATACGCAGTATTTT
CDR3aa: CATGTRTRDTQYF
abundance: few
j_gene: TRBJ2-3
v_gene: TRBV15
d_gene: TRBD2

CDR3nt: TGCGCCAGCAGCATGGGTGCCGTAAAGGGCGAGCAGTACTTC
CDR3aa: CASSMGAVKGEQYF
abundance: many
j_gene: TRBJ2-7
v_gene: TRBV5-1
d_gene: NA

CDR3nt: TGCAGTGCCCTGAAAGGAGGGTTCACTGAAGCTTTCTTT
CDR3aa: CSALKGGFTEAFF
abundance: NA
j_gene: TRBJ1-1
v_gene: TRBV20-1
d_gene: NA

CDR3nt: TGTGCCATCAGTGAGTCTGCGAACGTGAACACTGAAGCTTTCTTT
CDR3aa: CAISESANVNTEAFF
abundance: few
j_gene: TRBJ1-1
v_gene: TRBV10-3
d_gene: NA

CDR3nt: TGTGCCAGCAGTTACGAGCCTAATGAGCAGTTCTTC
CDR3aa: CASSYEPNEQFF
abundance: medium-sized
j_gene: TRBJ2-1
v_gene: TRBV6-2/TRBV6-3
d_gene: NA

CDR3nt: TGTGCCAGCAGTCGGATAGGAGCGAACACCGGGGAGCTGTTTTTT
CDR3aa: CASSRIGANTGELFF
abundance: few
j_gene: TRBJ2-2
v_gene: TRBV2
d_gene: NA

CDR3nt: TGCGCCAGCAGTACCCGGACAGGGGGATTGACAACTGAAGCTTTCTTT
CDR3aa: CASSTRTGGLTTEAFF
abundance: NA
j_gene: TRBJ1-1
v_gene: TRBV10-2
d_gene: TRBD1

CDR3nt: TGTGCCAGCAGTTTAGGGACTAGCGGGAACTACGAGCAGTACTTC
CDR3aa: CASSLGTSGNYEQYF
abundance: many
j_gene: TRBJ2-7
v_gene: TRBV27
d_gene: TRBD2

CDR3nt: TGCAGCGTTGAGGAGACGACTAGCGGCAACGAGCAGTACTTC
CDR3aa: CSVEETTSGNEQYF
abundance: many
j_gene: TRBJ2-7
v_gene: TRBV29-1
d_gene: TRBD2

CDR3nt: TGTGCCAGCAGCCAAGATCCGGTTTATGGCTACACCTTC
CDR3aa: CASSQDPVYGYTF
abundance: NA
j_gene: TRBJ1-2
v_gene: TRBV4-2
d_gene: NA

CDR3nt: TGCGCCAGCAGCGCAACAGGGATGGCTAATGAAAAACTGTTTTTT
CDR3aa: CASSATGMANEKLFF
abundance: few
j_gene: TRBJ1-4
v_gene: TRBV5-1
d_gene: NA

CDR3nt: TGTGCCAGCAGCCCCCGGGACAGCGATACGGATGAGCAGTTCTTC
CDR3aa: CASSPRDSDTDEQFF
abundance: many
j_gene: TRBJ2-1
v_gene: TRBV7-2
d_gene: TRBD1

CDR3nt: TGTGCCAGCAGCTTAGAGCAGGGGTTCCCCAATGAGCAGTTCTTC
CDR3aa: CASSLEQGFPNEQFF
abundance: many
j_gene: TRBJ2-1
v_gene: TRBV7-2
d_gene: NA

CDR3nt: TGTGCCAGCACTACCCAACAGGGGCTTGGGGAGACCCAGTACTTC
CDR3aa: CASTTQQGLGETQYF
abundance: few
j_gene: TRBJ2-5
v_gene: TRBV28
d_gene: TRBD1

CDR3nt: TGCAGTGCTGCACGAGACAACCACAAAGAGACCCAGTACTTC
CDR3aa: CSAARDNHKETQYF
abundance: NA
j_gene: TRBJ2-5
v_gene: TRBV20-1
d_gene: NA

CDR3nt: TGTGCCAGTAGGGACAGTTTAGCCAAAAACATTCAGTACTTC
CDR3aa: CASRDSLAKNIQYF
abundance: NA
j_gene: TRBJ2-4
v_gene: TRBV11-2
d_gene: TRBD1

CDR3nt: TGCGCCAGCAGCCAAGATCACCGGACTGAGAATGAGCAGTTCTTC
CDR3aa: CASSQDHRTENEQFF
abundance: many
j_gene: TRBJ2-1
v_gene: TRBV4-3
d_gene: NA

CDR3nt: TGTGCCGTTGGGACTCCTCAAGAGACCCAGTACTTC
CDR3aa: CAVGTPQETQYF
abundance: NA
j_gene: TRBJ2-5
v_gene: TRBV6-5
d_gene: NA

CDR3nt: TGTGCCAGCAGCTCTGGAAACACCATATATTTT
CDR3aa: CASSSGNTIYF
abundance: many
j_gene: TRBJ1-3
v_gene: TRBV12-3/TRBV12-4
d_gene: NA

CDR3nt: TGTGCCAGCAACCGGGGCGGGGGGACCTACAATGAGCAGTTCTTC
CDR3aa: CASNRGGGTYNEQFF
abundance: few
j_gene: TRBJ2-1
v_gene: TRBV11-2
d_gene: TRBD2

CDR3nt: TGCGCCAGCAGCCCGACCACGGGACAGCCAGTTGGCTACACCTTC
CDR3aa: CASSPTTGQPVGYTF
abundance: many
j_gene: TRBJ1-2
v_gene: TRBV5-1
d_gene: TRBD1

CDR3nt: TGTGCCAGCAGTGGGGTAGCGGAGCAGTTCTTC
CDR3aa: CASSGVAEQFF
abundance: few
j_gene: TRBJ2-1
v_gene: TRBV2
d_gene: NA

CDR3nt: TGTGCCAGCAGCGAAACTAGCGGACAAGAGACCCAGTACTTC
CDR3aa: CASSETSGQETQYF
abundance: many
j_gene: TRBJ2-5
v_gene: TRBV9
d_gene: TRBD2

CDR3nt: TGCAGTGCATCTTACGAGCAGTTCTTC
CDR3aa: CSASYEQFF
abundance: many
j_gene: TRBJ2-1
v_gene: TRBV20-1
d_gene: NA

CDR3nt: TGTGCCAGCAGTTACTCCAGCGGGAGGGCCGCAGATACGCAGTATTTT
CDR3aa: CASSYSSGRAADTQYF
abundance: NA
j_gene: TRBJ2-3
v_gene: TRBV6-5
d_gene: TRBD2

CDR3nt: TGTGCCAGCAGCCGCGGGGGAGGGAACACTGAAGCTTTCTTT
CDR3aa: CASSRGGGNTEAFF
abundance: many
j_gene: TRBJ1-1
v_gene: TRBV3-1
d_gene: NA

CDR3nt: TGTGCCAGCAGTTTCGGTCTGTCCATTCAAGAGACCCAGTACTTC
CDR3aa: CASSFGLSIQETQYF
abundance: many
j_gene: TRBJ2-5
v_gene: TRBV12-3/TRBV12-4
d_gene: NA

CDR3nt: TGTGCCAGCAGCTTAGCGGCCTTCTCCTACAATGAGCAGTTCTTC
CDR3aa: CASSLAAFSYNEQFF
abundance: NA
j_gene: TRBJ2-1
v_gene: TRBV11-2
d_gene: NA

CDR3nt: TGTGCCAGCAGCGGGACAGGGTATCCTAATGAAAAACTGTTTTTT
CDR3aa: CASSGTGYPNEKLFF
abundance: many
j_gene: TRBJ1-4
v_gene: TRBV5-6
d_gene: TRBD1

CDR3nt: TGTGCCACCAGTGCTGACAGAAATTTTCGGACCGGGGAGCTGTTTTTT
CDR3aa: CATSADRNFRTGELFF
abundance: many
j_gene: TRBJ2-2
v_gene: TRBV24-1
d_gene: NA

CDR3nt: TGCAGTCCCCAGGGCTACTCCTACGAGCAGTACTTC
CDR3aa: CSPQGYSYEQYF
abundance: NA
j_gene: TRBJ2-7
v_gene: TRBV20-1
d_gene: NA

CDR3nt: TGTGCCAGCAGTTTCCACGGACTAGCGGGAGGGCCCGCTGCCTACAATGAGCAGTTCTTC
CDR3aa: CASSFHGLAGGPAAYNEQFF
abundance: NA
j_gene: TRBJ2-1
v_gene: TRBV28
d_gene: TRBD2